These 7 T cell receptor beta chains were all obtained from the same sample, sequenced in a study of cytomegalovirus exposure and HLA in healthy donors. TCRdb's table, derived via immunoSEQ multiplex PCR, lists solely in-frame clones and lacks some. Of some 110,000 clones in the sample, about 88% are singletons; the top ten hold around 4.5%. Material for sequencing was PBMCs. The receptors originated from a man younger than 35 in good health and CMV-seropositive.

This clone has a single count. The chain recombines TRBV15 with TRBJ2-1; TRBD2 matches 7 bases. The CDR3 consists of 16 residues. The germline V gene encodes CDR1 LNHNV and CDR2 YYDKDF (reference sequence). J was trimmed by 0 bases and V by 4 bases; bases with no gene match: 6. CDR3 coding DNA: TGTGCCACCAGCAAGGGACTACCTAGCTCCTACAATGAGCAGTTCTTC. It yields the protein CATSKGLPSSYNEQFF.

The chain employs TRBV4-3 and TRBJ1-1, with 8 bases lining up with TRBD1. The J segment lost 3 bases and the V segment lost 4 bases, leaving 4 bases of the junction unmatched. Germline CDR1 is LGHNA and CDR2 is YSLEER. CDR3 length: 14 amino acids. The DNA of the CDR3 is TGCGCCAGCAGCCTACAGGGGGGACACACTGAAGCTTTCTTT. Its translation is CASSLQGGHTEAFF.

The chain joins TRBV29-1 to TRBJ2-3; D is possibly TRBD1 (7 bases). The germline V gene has CDR1 SQVTM and CDR2 ANQGSEA. Deletions cut 6 bases from V and 0 bases from J, with 19 bases between. The CDR3 totals 16 residues. This CDR3 is CSVWGAEGQSTDTQYF. The CDR3, as DNA: TGCAGCGTGTGGGGGGCGGAGGGACAGAGCACAGATACGCAGTATTTT.

The V and J genes are TRBV6-7 and TRBJ1-2; possible D gene TRBD1, 5 bases. TRBV6-7 is an open reading frame, and its role is uncertain. Trimming removed 1 base at V and 11 bases at J, with 8 bases between. The CDR3 is made up of 11 amino acids. CDR3 sequence: CASSYWGEYTF. CDR3 bases: TGTGCCAGCAGTTACTGGGGGGAATACACCTTC.

The CDR3 DNA is TGTGCCAGCAGTGCCCAGGGGGCGCGGGGAGAAAAACTGTTTTTT. This sequence encodes CASSAQGARGEKLFF. The chain links TRBV25-1 to TRBJ1-4, with TRBD1 matching over 8 bases. This CDR3 comprises 15 residues. The germline V gene encodes CDR1 MGHDK and CDR2 SYGVNS. Trimming at V came to 4 bases and at J to 8 bases, leaving 9 bases not matched to a gene.

The chain employs TRBV6-5 and TRBJ1-1; 7 positions match TRBD1. Germline lookup yields CDR1 MNHEY and CDR2 SVGAGI. The V gene end was trimmed by 6 bases and the J gene end by 7 bases; junction bases not matched to a gene: 8. The CDR3 runs to 13 residues. The CDR3: CASRVDRRGEAFF. The CDR3 DNA sequence: TGTGCCAGCAGGGTGGACAGGCGGGGTGAAGCTTTCTTT.

The V and J genes are TRBV28 and TRBJ1-1; tentative D call: TRBD1 (5 bases). V gave up 6 bases and J gave up 2 bases, with 19 bases separating them. The CDR3 is 16 residues long. Germline CDR1 reads MDHEN; CDR2 reads SYDVKM. The CDR3 coding sequence is TGTGCCAGCAGCCCCCCAGGGCCATACTTAAACACTGAAGCTTTCTTT. Translation: CASSPPGPYLNTEAFF.